Following are 11 T cell receptor beta chains from one sample sequenced in a study of cytomegalovirus exposure and HLA in healthy donors. The PCR employed 60 Vbeta primers together with 13 Jbeta primers. Profiled with immunoSEQ multiplex PCR; TCRdb holds only in-frame clones, not every one. This sample carries under 200,000 clones, 75% to 85% of them seen once, and the ten largest clones take approximately 2%. The sample was PBMCs. The receptors here all came from a woman aged 18-29 years in good health and CMV-seronegative.

Only one count was recorded for this clone. The CDR3 is CASSSGGGLSYNEQFF. For the CDR3, the DNA is TGTGCCAGCTCTAGCGGGGGTGGTCTCTCCTACAATGAGCAGTTCTTC. The rearrangement links TRBV13 to TRBJ2-1; 10 nucleotides agree with TRBD2. CDR1 PRHDT and CDR2 FYEKMQ come from the germline V gene (reference sequence). V dropped 8 bases and J dropped 0; count of bases not matched to a gene: 7. The CDR3 contains 16 residues.

Note on this clone: A much larger clone is a single base away; this may be a read error. This sample also contains other DNA sequences that code for the same CDR3. The rearrangement links TRBV30 to TRBJ1-1; tentative D call: TRBD1 (5 bases). The CDR3 covers 14 residues. CDR1 and CDR2 from the germline V gene are GTSNPN and SVGIG (reference sequence). The V gene lost 0 bases and the J gene lost 6 bases, with 14 bases spanning the gap. CDR3 residues: CAWSVRQGGPEAFF. In DNA, the CDR3 is TGTGCCTGGAGTGTACGTCAGGGAGGACCTGAAGCTTTCTTT.

The CDR3 sequence is CASSPGKTGIYGYTF. The CDR3 DNA reads TGCGCCAGCAGCCCGGGAAAAACAGGGATCTATGGCTACACCTTC. The chain recombines TRBV5-1 with TRBJ1-2; D perhaps matches TRBD1 (6 bases). Per germline, CDR1 SGHRS and CDR2 YFSETQ. V was trimmed by 4 bases and J by 4 bases, leaving 17 bases between them. This CDR3 region has 15 residues.

The rearrangement uses TRBV4-1 and TRBJ2-7; the D gene is possibly TRBD2 (6 bases). Between the trimmed V and J ends, which lost 1 base and 0 bases, there was a span of 10 bases. Germline V CDR1 and CDR2: MGHRA, YSYEKL. This CDR3 has 15 amino acids. The CDR3: CASSQALGGSYEQYF. Written as DNA, the CDR3 is TGCGCCAGCAGCCAAGCCCTCGGGGGCTCCTACGAGCAGTACTTC.

This rearrangement joins TRBV4-1 to TRBJ2-7; D possibly corresponds to TRBD2 (6 bases). Germline CDR1 is MGHRA and CDR2 is YSYEKL. The CDR3 contains 13 residues. Trimming stripped 6 bases from V and 2 bases from J, with 11 bases between. The CDR3 DNA sequence: TGCGCCAGCAGTTGGGGGGTAGCCTACGAGCAGTACTTC. It is translated as CASSWGVAYEQYF.

This chain connects TRBV2 to TRBJ1-2; 9 bases line up with TRBD1. With V trimmed by 7 bases and J by 5 bases, 8 bases remained unmatched. The CDR3 runs to 14 residues. The V gene's germline CDR1 is SNHLY and CDR2 FYNNEI. The CDR3: CASKLQGAGYGYTF. CDR3 DNA sequence: TGTGCCAGCAAGCTACAGGGGGCAGGGTATGGCTACACCTTC. Full variable domain (missing parts from reference TRBV2 and TRBJ1-2): EPEVTQTPSHQVTQMGQEVILRCVPISNHLYFYWYRQILGQKVEFLVSFYNNEISEKSEIFDDQFSVERPDGSNFTLKIRSTKLEDSAMYFCASKLQGAGYGYTFGSGTRLTVV.

The J gene is TRBJ1-2, the V gene TRBV27; D may be TRBD1 (6 bases). Trimming pared 6 bases from V and 0 bases from J, leaving 14 bases between. The CDR3 is 15 amino acids. Germline V gene lookup returns CDR1 MNHEY and CDR2 SMNVEV (reference sequence). As DNA, the CDR3 is TGTGCCAGCAGATCAGACAGGACTTCTAACTATGGCTACACCTTC. Encoded protein: CASRSDRTSNYGYTF.

The rearrangement uses TRBV4-1 and TRBJ1-6; tentative D call: TRBD1 (6 bases). Trimming shortened V by 0 bases and J by 7 bases, and 16 bases separated the two germline ends. Germline CDR1 is MGHRA and CDR2 is YSYEKL. The CDR3 runs 17 residues. The CDR3 region is CASSQEPRGALNSPLHF. For the CDR3, the DNA is TGCGCCAGCAGCCAAGAGCCCCGGGGGGCCTTAAATTCACCCCTCCACTTT.

The V call is TRBV19, the J call TRBJ2-1; 8 positions match TRBD1. The CDR3 runs to 15 residues. The germline gives CDR1 LNHDA, CDR2 SQIVND (reference sequence). After removal of 4 bases from V and 3 bases from J, the junction contained 5 bases not matched to a gene. CDR3 loop: CASSTKGQVYNEQFF. DNA of the CDR3: TGTGCCAGTAGTACAAAGGGACAGGTCTACAATGAGCAGTTCTTC.

The chain combines TRBV11-3 with TRBJ2-2, with a weak D call TRBD2 (6 bases). Germline loops: CDR1 SGHNT, CDR2 YENEEA. The V end lost 2 bases, the J end lost 8 bases, and 18 bases lay between the germline ends. The CDR3 is made up of 16 amino acids. This chain's CDR3 is CASSLQTGLTKGELFF. CDR3 in DNA: TGTGCCAGCAGCTTACAGACGGGACTGACGAAAGGGGAGCTGTTTTTT.

The table lists this clone with a few counts. The chain links TRBV27 to TRBJ2-3; D is perhaps TRBD2 (5 bases). V dropped 4 bases and J dropped 0 bases, with 14 bases sitting between them. Germline V gives CDR1 MNHEY, CDR2 SMNVEV (reference sequence). CDR3 length equals 16 residues. This chain's CDR3 is CASSSWEPPSTDTQYF. CDR3 nucleotide sequence: TGTGCCAGCAGTTCCTGGGAGCCACCCAGCACAGATACGCAGTATTTT.